Shown below are 28 T cell receptor beta chains from a single sample sequenced in a study of cytomegalovirus exposure and HLA in healthy donors. Assay used: immunoSEQ multiplex PCR; TCRdb lists only in-frame clones, some missing. The sample contains about 270,000 clones, just over 85% of which appear only once. The sequenced material came from PBMCs. The source of these receptors is a woman between 18 and 29 years old in good health and CMV-seronegative.

The chain couples TRBV28 to TRBJ1-1; D not certain. Per germline, CDR1 MDHEN and CDR2 SYDVKM. Trimming pared 3 bases from V and 3 bases from J, leaving 14 bases between. CDR3 size: 15 residues. The CDR3, as DNA: TGTGCCAGCAGTTTCCCCGAGGGAGTGGACACTGAAGCTTTCTTT. It is translated as CASSFPEGVDTEAFF. Full variable domain (missing parts from reference TRBV28 and TRBJ1-1): DVKVTQSSRYLVKRTGEKVFLECVQDMDHENMFWYRQDPGLGLRLIYFSYDVKMKEKGDIPEGYSVSREKKERFSLILESASTNQTSMYLCASSFPEGVDTEAFFGQGTRLTVV.

The chain recombines TRBV2 with TRBJ1-3; TRBD1 matches at 7 bases. The junction had 2 bases not matched to a gene; V was cut back by 3 bases and J by 0 bases. CDR1 is SNHLY and CDR2 is FYNNEI in the germline V gene. This CDR3 has 15 amino acids. The CDR3 nucleotides are TGTGCCAGCAGTGAGGAGGGGGCCTCTGGAAACACCATATATTTT. Encoded protein: CASSEEGASGNTIYF.

The chain is built from TRBV6-1 and TRBJ2-7; 10 bases align to TRBD1. Germline assignment: CDR1 MNHNS and CDR2 SASEGT. The CDR3 spans 14 residues. V lost 3 bases, J lost 10 bases, and 9 bases stayed unmatched. As DNA, the CDR3 is TGTGCCAGCAGTGAGTCCCGGGACAGGGGTTTTCAGTACTTC. Protein: CASSESRDRGFQYF.

This chain connects TRBV19 to TRBJ1-5; the D is unclear. CDR1 is LNHDA, CDR2 SQIVND, per germline (reference sequence). The CDR3 contains 15 residues. The V and J ends lost 9 bases and 7 bases respectively, with 22 bases between them. In nucleotides, the CDR3 is TGTGCCAGCACCCACGTGCCGGGGAACGGCCAGCCCCAGCATTTT. Residues: CASTHVPGNGQPQHF.

This CDR3 reads CASSDTGTGAEASYNEQFF. DNA of the CDR3: TGTGCCAGCAGCGATACCGGGACAGGGGCCGAAGCCTCCTACAATGAGCAGTTCTTC. The V call is TRBV5-6, the J call TRBJ2-1; 10 bases map to TRBD1. This CDR3 region has 19 residues. V was pared by 4 bases and J by 0 bases, with 13 bases of the junction left unmatched. Germline values: CDR1 SGHDT, CDR2 YYEEEE.

This sequence joins TRBV5-1 and TRBJ1-2, with no clear D. V was trimmed by 0 bases and J by 7 bases, leaving 19 bases between them. This CDR3 spans 16 amino acids. Germline CDR1 and CDR2: SGHRS and YFSETQ. The CDR3, as DNA: TGCGCCAGCAGCTTGGAAGCCGGGCGTCGGGGATCTGGCTACACCTTC. Residues: CASSLEAGRRGSGYTF. Full variable domain (rest looked up from reference TRBV5-1 and TRBJ1-2): KAGVTQTPRYLIKTRGQQVTLSCSPISGHRSVSWYQQTPGQGLQFLFEYFSETQRNKGNFPGRFSGRQFSNSRSEMNVSTLELGDSALYLCASSLEAGRRGSGYTFGSGTRLTVV.

The J gene is TRBJ1-2, the V gene TRBV5-6; D is ambiguous. The CDR3 covers 14 residues. V lost 2 bases to trimming and J lost 2 bases, with 10 bases between them. From germline, CDR1 is SGHDT and CDR2 YYEEEE. The CDR3 DNA follows: TGTGCCAGCAGCTTTCGTCGAGGGAACTATGGCTACACCTTC. It encodes CASSFRRGNYGYTF. Full variable domain (remainder filled in from reference TRBV5-6 and TRBJ1-2): DAGVTQSPTHLIKTRGQQVTLRCSPKSGHDTVSWYQQALGQGPQFIFQYYEEEERQRGNFPDRFSGHQFPNYSSELNVNALLLGDSALYLCASSFRRGNYGYTFGSGTRLTVV.

The chain links TRBV4-2 to TRBJ2-5; D call uncertain. The ends were cut back, 1 base at V and 1 base at J, with 7 bases in the middle. This CDR3 is built from 14 residues. Germline assignment: CDR1 LGHNA and CDR2 YNFKEQ. The DNA of the CDR3 is TGTGCCAGCAGCCAAGTGAGCCGCCAAGAGACCCAGTACTTC. This codes for CASSQVSRQETQYF.

The V and J genes are TRBV18 and TRBJ2-5; 9 bases line up with TRBD1. This CDR3 is built from 15 residues. CDR1 is KGHSH and CDR2 is LQKENI in the germline V gene. Germline trimming cut 6 bases from V and 4 bases from J; bases unmatched to any gene: 9. This chain's CDR3 is CASSSRQGVGETQYF. The CDR3 DNA is TGTGCCAGCTCGTCTCGACAGGGGGTAGGAGAGACCCAGTACTTC.

The chain uses TRBV9 and TRBJ1-2, with D uncertain. From germline, CDR1 is SGDLS and CDR2 YYNGEE. The germline V and J ends were trimmed by 0 bases and 5 bases, with 11 bases remaining between them. This CDR3 region has 14 residues. The CDR3 reads CASSVDVTRYGYTF. The DNA of the CDR3 is TGTGCCAGCAGCGTAGACGTAACGAGGTATGGCTACACCTTC.

The V gene is TRBV27, the J gene TRBJ1-2; D perhaps matches TRBD1 (6 bases). From germline, CDR1 is MNHEY and CDR2 SMNVEV (reference sequence). Trimming took off 5 bases at V and 0 bases at J, with 10 bases between the two ends. The CDR3 has 14 amino acids. The CDR3 sequence: CASSRTAANYGYTF. DNA for the CDR3: TGTGCCAGCAGTCGGACAGCAGCTAACTATGGCTACACCTTC.

The J gene is TRBJ2-7, the V gene TRBV11-2; D not certain. The CDR3 is 12 amino acids. CDR1 SGHAT and CDR2 FQNNGV come from the germline V gene. V was clipped by 4 bases and J by 6 bases, with 10 bases between them. The CDR3, as DNA: TGTGCCAGCAGCTCCCCTCCCCGCGAGCAGTACTTC. As protein: CASSSPPREQYF.

The V call is TRBV25-1, the J call TRBJ2-2, with 9 positions matching TRBD1. The CDR3 consists of 16 residues. The V segment lost 1 base and the J segment 5 bases; nucleotides outside the gene matches: 5. Germline lookup yields CDR1 MGHDK and CDR2 SYGVNS. CDR3 bases: TGTGCCAGCAGTGAATGGGGACAGGGCGGGACCGGGGAGCTGTTTTTT. It encodes CASSEWGQGGTGELFF. Together with reference TRBV25-1 and TRBJ2-2, the CDR3 gives the full variable domain: EADIYQTPRYLVIGTGKKITLECSQTMGHDKMYWYQQDPGMELHLIHYSYGVNSTEKGDLSSESTVSRIRTEHFPLTLESARPSHTSQYLCASSEWGQGGTGELFFGEGSRLTVL.

The genes are TRBV30 and TRBJ2-1; 9 bases align to TRBD1. Per germline, CDR1 GTSNPN and CDR2 SVGIG (reference sequence). The CDR3 covers 17 residues. V lost 0 bases and J lost 5; bases outside the gene matches: 11. The CDR3 loop is CAWSVLIGQGSHNEQFF. CDR3 nucleotide sequence: TGTGCCTGGAGTGTGTTAATAGGACAGGGGTCCCACAATGAGCAGTTCTTC.

The chain joins TRBV7-2 to TRBJ1-6; 7 nucleotides agree with TRBD1. J gave up 0 bases and V 3 bases, and 2 bases lay outside the gene matches. The germline CDR1 and CDR2 sequences are SGHTA and FQGNSA. The CDR3 runs to 16 residues. CDR3 loop: CASSLDRSSYNSPLHF. Here the CDR3 DNA reads TGTGCCAGCAGCTTGGACAGGAGCTCCTATAATTCACCCCTCCACTTT.

The V call is TRBV30, the J call TRBJ2-7; possible D gene TRBD1, 6 bases. Germline CDR1 GTSNPN, CDR2 SVGIG (reference sequence). CDR3 length: 14 amino acids. V was clipped by 3 bases and J by 5 bases, with 17 bases between them. CDR3 loop: CAWSAITGMDEQYF. The CDR3 DNA is TGTGCCTGGAGCGCAATCACAGGGATGGACGAGCAGTACTTC.

CDR3 nucleotide sequence: TGTGCCAGCAGGGGGACAGTAATTAATGAAAAACTGTTTTTT. It yields the protein CASRGTVINEKLFF. The chain combines TRBV27 with TRBJ1-4; 7 nucleotides match TRBD1. Trimming at V came to 6 bases and at J to 4 bases, leaving 5 bases not matched to a gene. The germline V gene encodes CDR1 MNHEY and CDR2 SMNVEV (reference sequence). The CDR3 has 14 amino acids.

This clone came up a few times. This chain links TRBV2 with TRBJ2-7; D is perhaps TRBD2 (5 bases). The CDR3 is 13 residues long. The V and J ends lost 7 bases and 0 bases respectively, with 10 bases between them. Germline assignment: CDR1 SNHLY and CDR2 FYNNEI. The CDR3 loop is CASNGLSSYEQYF. DNA of the CDR3: TGTGCCAGCAACGGACTTTCCTCCTACGAGCAGTACTTC.

V is TRBV10-1 and J is TRBJ2-7, with 9 bases aligning to TRBD1. Germline CDR1 WNHNN, CDR2 SYGVQD (reference sequence). The CDR3 runs 13 residues. The V gene end was trimmed by 9 bases and the J gene end by 3 bases; junction bases not matched to a gene: 6. The CDR3 DNA reads as TGCGCCAGTTCACAGGGGGCGGACTACGAGCAGTACTTC. Protein: CASSQGADYEQYF.

Comments on this clone: A junction boundary mismatches the germline segment, possibly from a read error. This sequence joins TRBV5-1 and TRBJ2-3, with a weak D call TRBD2 (9 bases). Germline-derived CDR1 and CDR2 are SGHRS and YFSETQ. The CDR3 extends over 13 amino acids. In DNA, the CDR3 is TGCGCCAGCAGCGCGGGGGGGACAGGTACGCAGTATTTT. Protein sequence: CASSAGGTGTQYF.

The rearrangement joins TRBV28 to TRBJ2-7; TRBD2 agrees at 9 bases. J was trimmed by 4 bases and V by 4 bases; bases with no gene match: 11. Germline V gene sequence: CDR1 MDHEN, CDR2 SYDVKM. The CDR3 has 16 amino acids. The CDR3 loop is CASSSGASGAGYEQYF. Here the CDR3 DNA reads TGTGCCAGCAGTTCGGGTGCTAGCGGGGCAGGGTACGAGCAGTACTTC.

The V and J genes are TRBV30 and TRBJ1-5; 9 nucleotides match TRBD1. This CDR3 spans 15 amino acids. V dropped 1 base and J dropped 2; count of bases not matched to a gene: 3. CDR1 is GTSNPN and CDR2 is SVGIG in the germline V gene (reference sequence). CDR3 sequence (DNA): TGTGCCTGGAGTGGACAGGGGGGTCGCAATCAGCCCCAGCATTTT. It translates to CAWSGQGGRNQPQHF.

This sequence joins TRBV27 and TRBJ2-5, with TRBD1 matching over 9 bases. The CDR3 has 12 amino acids. Germline CDR1 MNHEY, CDR2 SMNVEV (reference sequence). The CDR3 nucleotides read TGTGAACCCGGGGACAGGGAACAGACCCAGTACTTC. Its translation is CEPGDREQTQYF.

V gene TRBV7-2 combines with J gene TRBJ2-7; D is perhaps TRBD2 (5 bases). Per germline, CDR1 SGHTA and CDR2 FQGNSA. The ends were cut back, 6 bases at V and 0 bases at J, with 12 bases in the middle. The CDR3 covers 14 residues. CDR3 in DNA: TGTGCCAGCAGACGGCGGGTCGCCTCCTACGAGCAGTACTTC. This encodes CASRRRVASYEQYF.

This rearrangement joins TRBV5-1 to TRBJ2-1, with 7 bases aligning to TRBD2. The length of the CDR3 is 12 residues. Germline V gives CDR1 SGHRS, CDR2 YFSETQ. V shed 3 bases and J 7 bases; nucleotides not matched to a gene: 1. CDR3 residues: CASSWGGNEQFF. The CDR3 bases are TGCGCCAGCAGCTGGGGGGGTAATGAGCAGTTCTTC.

The chain recombines TRBV27 with TRBJ1-5; 8 nucleotides align to TRBD1. J was trimmed by 5 bases and V by 8 bases; bases with no gene match: 5. This CDR3 spans 13 amino acids. Germline CDR1 and CDR2: MNHEY and SMNVEV (reference sequence). The CDR3 region has the DNA TGTGCCAGCCGAAGGACAGGGTATCAGCCCCAGCATTTT. Translating it yields CASRRTGYQPQHF.

The chain employs TRBV30 and TRBJ2-3; D gene uncertain. Looked up from germline, CDR1 is GTSNPN and CDR2 is SVGIG (reference sequence). CDR3 length: 13 residues. Between the trimmed V and J ends, which lost 1 base and 6 bases, there was a span of 11 bases. The DNA for the CDR3 is TGTGCCTGGAGTGGCGGTTTTCGCGATACGCAGTATTTT. As protein: CAWSGGFRDTQYF. The complete variable domain, with remaining parts taken from reference TRBV30 and TRBJ2-3, reads SQTIHQWPATLVQPVGSPLSLECTVEGTSNPNLYWYRQAAGRGLQLLFYSVGIGQISSEVPQNLSASRPQDRQFILSSKKLLLSDSGFYLCAWSGGFRDTQYFGPGTRLTVL.

Points on this clone: In the same sample, other DNA sequences code for this CDR3. The chain has TRBV6-6 and TRBJ1-2, with 11 positions matching TRBD1. Unmatched junction bases numbered 7, after V lost 5 bases and J lost 5 bases. CDR1 and CDR2 from the germline V gene are MNHNY and SVGAGI (reference sequence). The CDR3 is made up of 15 amino acids. CDR3: CASSPRTGGSYGYTF. The DNA for the CDR3 is TGTGCCAGCAGTCCCCGGACAGGGGGCTCTTATGGCTACACCTTC.